The clone carrying this T cell receptor (beta chain) has at least ten counts. In germline, CDR1 is MDHEN, CDR2 SYDVKM. This CDR3 region has 14 residues. J lost 5 bases, V lost 6 bases, and 5 bases had no gene match. The sample originates from a study of Graves' ophthalmopathy and Graves' hyperthyroidism. Amplification from RNA transcripts yielded the TCR beta CDR3 regions. After a first-round RT-PCR with HTBI primers, a second-round multiplex PCR was run. Each CDR3 protein is one row after TCRdb ran MiXCR on the multiplex PCR reads. The table has 400,000 or so distinct CDR3 sequences, 17% seen once. Certain patients, namely those with other autoimmune diseases, uncontrolled infections, pregnancy or lactation, were excluded. Orbital computed tomography, thyroid ultrasound, TRAb, serum thyroxine and clinical symptoms formed the basis of diagnosis.

The sequence was collected from an adult woman with stable Graves' hyperthyroidism. V and J are TRBV28 and TRBJ2-5, with 11 positions matching TRBD2. The sample taken for sequencing was peripheral blood. The CDR3 here is CASSQLAGVETQYF. The CDR3 DNA follows: TGTGCCAGCAGCCAACTAGCGGGAGTGGAGACCCAGTACTTC.